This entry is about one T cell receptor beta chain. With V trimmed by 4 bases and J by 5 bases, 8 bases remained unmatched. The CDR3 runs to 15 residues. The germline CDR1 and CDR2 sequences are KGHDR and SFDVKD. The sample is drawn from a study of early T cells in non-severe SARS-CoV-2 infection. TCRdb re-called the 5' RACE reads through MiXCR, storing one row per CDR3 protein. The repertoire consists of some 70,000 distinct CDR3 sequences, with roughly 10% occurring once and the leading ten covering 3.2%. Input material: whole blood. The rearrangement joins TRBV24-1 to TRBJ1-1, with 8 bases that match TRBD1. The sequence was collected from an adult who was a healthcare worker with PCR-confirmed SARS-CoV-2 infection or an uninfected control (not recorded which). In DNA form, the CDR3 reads TGTGCCACCAGTGACCGCGGACAGGGAGGAACTGAAGCTTTCTTT. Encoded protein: CATSDRGQGGTEAFF.